The T cell receptor beta chain under discussion was sequenced for a study of Ad26.COV2.S vaccination and SARS-CoV-2 variants. General study findings and limits: Whether participants received vaccine or placebo, their non-spike TCR breadth was similar. Possible underestimation of total T cell responses by the TCR breadth and depth analyses was noted.

This table comes from immunoSEQ multiplex PCR, and its TCRdb copy is limited to in-frame clones, with some not included. This table has approximately 150,000 clones, roughly 88% appearing once. There are 15 residues in the CDR3. V was trimmed by 4 bases and J by 6 bases, leaving 18 bases between them. Looked up from germline, CDR1 is SGHTA and CDR2 is FQGNSA. Concerning this clone: The antigen remains undetermined.

The receptor comes from a human donor who had recovered from COVID-19. Sequencing was performed on peripheral blood, taken after recovery from COVID-19. This sequence joins TRBV7-2 and TRBJ2-5; perhaps D is TRBD1 or TRBD2 (5 bases each). The CDR3 nucleotides are TGTGCCAGCAGCTGGGGTCGGGACCCGGGGAAGACCCAGTACTTC. Amino acids: CASSWGRDPGKTQYF.